Below are 13 T cell receptor beta chains sequenced from a single sample in a study of spatial heterogeneity in lung cancer. The time point: blood at routine non-recurrence follow-up after resection. TCRdb processed the 5' RACE reads anew with MiXCR; each CDR3 protein has one entry. The repertoire holds around 40,000 distinct CDR3 sequences, with 6.5% to 9.5% as singletons. This specimen was PBMCs, taken at follow-up. The receptors were sampled from a male donor with early-stage non-small cell lung cancer.

This clonotype was counted at least ten times. This chain connects TRBV7-9 to TRBJ2-3; D gene ambiguous. The V end lost 5 bases, the J end lost 0 bases, and 6 bases lay between the germline ends. Germline CDR1 SEHNR, CDR2 FQNEAQ (reference sequence). There are 13 residues in the CDR3. The chain's CDR3 is CASSPSSTDTQYF. The DNA of the CDR3 is TGTGCCAGCAGCCCATCTAGCACAGATACGCAGTATTTT.

This clonotype was seen only a few times. In DNA, the CDR3 is TGTGCCAGCTCCCCGCTCGGACAGACGAACACAGATACGCAGTATTTT. Amino acid sequence: CASSPLGQTNTDTQYF. This chain links TRBV18 with TRBJ2-3, with D possibly being TRBD1 (6 bases). CDR3 length equals 16 residues. V was shortened by 6 bases and J by 2 bases, with 18 bases between the two germline ends. The germline gives CDR1 KGHSH, CDR2 LQKENI.

This clonotype was detected many times. CDR3 DNA: TGTGCCAGCACTGAGGAGGGTTACAATGAGCAGTTCTTC. As protein: CASTEEGYNEQFF. This rearrangement joins TRBV12-3 or TRBV12-4 to TRBJ2-1, with a possible D match to TRBD2 (6 bases). Trimming removed 7 bases from V and 4 bases from J, with 11 bases in between. The CDR3 is 13 amino acids.

This clonotype was observed many times. The rearrangement links TRBV18 to TRBJ2-5; maybe TRBD2 (6 bases). The CDR3 covers 15 residues. Per germline, CDR1 KGHSH and CDR2 LQKENI. The V end lost 1 base, the J end lost 2 bases, and 11 bases lay between the germline ends. DNA for the CDR3: TGTGCCAGCTCACCACTCCCACGGGAGCAAGAGACCCAGTACTTC. Its protein is CASSPLPREQETQYF.

This clonotype showed up just a few times. For the CDR3, the DNA is TGTGCCAGCAGTCCGACTAGCGGGGGAGGGGAGCAGTACTTC. It yields the protein CASSPTSGGGEQYF. The rearrangement uses TRBV9 and TRBJ2-7; 12 nucleotides match TRBD2. The V gene end was trimmed by 5 bases and the J gene end by 7 bases; junction bases not matched to a gene: 7. This CDR3 has 14 residues. The germline gives CDR1 SGDLS, CDR2 YYNGEE.

The V call is TRBV6-2 or TRBV6-3, the J call TRBJ2-1, with D possibly called TRBD1 or TRBD2 (5 bases each). The CDR3 runs to 16 residues. Trimming removed 2 bases at V and 4 bases at J, with 15 bases between. Germline loops: CDR1 MNHEY, CDR2 SVGEGT. This CDR3 reads CASSYIEGPGYNEQFF. The DNA for the CDR3 is TGTGCCAGCAGTTACATAGAGGGGCCGGGGTACAATGAGCAGTTCTTC.

This clonotype was observed at least ten times. The CDR3 loop is CASSIFSNAEAFF. CDR3 coding DNA: TGTGCCAGTAGTATTTTCTCAAACGCTGAAGCTTTCTTT. The chain has TRBV19 and TRBJ1-1; D is ambiguous. Per germline, CDR1 LNHDA and CDR2 SQIVND (reference sequence). Trimming took 3 bases from V and 6 from J, leaving 11 bases between them. The CDR3 runs to 13 residues.

This clonotype was seen many times. The J gene is TRBJ2-5, the V gene TRBV3-1; TRBD2 matches at 10 bases. Germline V gene sequence: CDR1 LGHDT, CDR2 YNNKEL (reference sequence). With 4 bases clipped from V and 3 bases from J, the junction kept 14 bases outside the gene matches. The CDR3 contains 18 residues. In DNA, the CDR3 is TGTGCCAGCAGCCCGCCGGGACTAGCGCTTGCGGAAGAAGAGACCCAGTACTTC. As protein: CASSPPGLALAEEETQYF.

This clonotype appeared a few times. DNA for the CDR3: TGTGCCAGCAGCTCTTACCTAAGCTCCTACGAGCAGTACTTC. Encoded protein: CASSSYLSSYEQYF. The chain carries TRBV13 and TRBJ2-7; D gene unclear. CDR1 and CDR2 from the germline V gene are PRHDT and FYEKMQ (reference sequence). The length of the CDR3 is 14 residues. V lost 4 bases and J 0 bases, leaving 10 bases between the germline ends.

This clonotype was picked up many times. In DNA form, the CDR3 reads TGTGCCAGCAGTGAACCATACAGCCAAGAGACCCAGTACTTC. Translating it yields CASSEPYSQETQYF. This sequence joins TRBV25-1 and TRBJ2-5; D is unclear. CDR1 and CDR2 (germline): MGHDK, SYGVNS. The CDR3 consists of 14 residues. Trimming pared 2 bases from V and 1 base from J, leaving 8 bases between.

At least ten counts were recorded for this clonotype. This chain connects TRBV2 to TRBJ1-6; D might be TRBD1 (6 bases). V lost 11 bases, J lost 6 bases, and 23 bases lay in between. The CDR3 totals 16 residues. Germline V gene sequence: CDR1 SNHLY, CDR2 FYNNEI. The CDR3 spells CASSSPSGASNSPLHF. The DNA for the CDR3 is TGTGCCTCCTCTTCCCCCTCAGGGGCCTCTAATTCACCCCTCCACTTT.

This clonotype was recorded at least ten times. The V call is TRBV30, the J call TRBJ2-3, with TRBD2 identical over 8 bases. V was clipped by 7 bases and J by 4 bases; unmatched bases: 13. Germline CDR1 and CDR2: GTSNPN and SVGIG (reference sequence). CDR3 length equals 15 residues. CDR3 bases: TGTGCCTTAGCACTCGGGGGGGGCCTGGCAGATACGCAGTATTTT. Translated, it gives CALALGGGLADTQYF.

The table lists this clonotype with many counts. The chain combines TRBV5-1 with TRBJ2-3; 10 bases line up with TRBD2. V lost 2 bases and J lost 5; bases outside the gene matches: 5. CDR1 and CDR2 from the germline V gene are SGHRS and YFSETQ. CDR3 length: 15 amino acids. CDR3 in amino acids: CASSFLAGVVDTQYF. The CDR3 region has the DNA TGCGCCAGCAGCTTTCTAGCGGGGGTCGTAGATACGCAGTATTTT.